This TCR beta chain was captured by sequencing in a study of identical twins. Study outcomes and limitations: Twin-shared out-of-frame alpha sequences showed excess low generation probability.

One entry per CDR3 protein, called by TCRdb with MiXCR from the 5' RACE reads. The sample lists approximately 1.8 million distinct CDR3 sequences, roughly 35% seen once, with 0.25% to 0.3% in the top ten. In this sample, this clonotype turned up a few times. Antigen: not known. The V gene end was trimmed by 2 bases and the J gene end by 1 base; junction bases not matched to a gene: 2. CDR1 is MGHRA, CDR2 YSYEKL, per germline. CDR3 length: 16 residues. The V gene is TRBV4-1, the J gene TRBJ2-3; the match to TRBD2 covers 11 bases. The specimen was cord blood. The sequence was collected from a newborn girl in good health. The CDR3 nucleotides read TGCGCCAGCAGCCAATTGGGACTAGCGGGCACAGATACGCAGTATTTT. Translated, it gives CASSQLGLAGTDTQYF.